Listed below are T cell receptor beta chains from one sample, sequenced in a study of beta chain features in type 1 diabetes. Profiling relied on immunoSEQ multiplex PCR, and the TCRdb table lists in-frame clones only, not all of them. The sample holds 330,000 or so clones, roughly 12% seen once. Sequenced: naive CD4+ T cells from blood. These receptors came from a woman aged 18-29 years with type 1 diabetes. Each CDR3 is given with its conserved first and last residue. A D gene is named only where the DNA matches it firmly. Clone size is not always given. Where it is, it says once, few, many or a class for expanded clones.

V: TRBV14; D: .; J: TRBJ2-2; size: .; DNA: TGTGCCAGCAACATCGGCGGGTCCACCGGGGAGCTGTTTTTT; CDR3: CASNIGGSTGELFF
V: TRBV5-6; D: .; J: TRBJ2-6; size: .; DNA: TGTGCCAGCAGAGGGACACCTTACTCTGGGGCCAACGTCCTGACTTTC; CDR3: CASRGTPYSGANVLTF
V: TRBV6-5; D: TRBD1; J: TRBJ1-1; size: .; DNA: TGTGCCAGCAGCCTTGGACAGGGGAACACTGAAGCTTTCTTT; CDR3: CASSLGQGNTEAFF
V: TRBV4-1; D: .; J: TRBJ2-4; size: few; DNA: TGCGCCAGCAGCCAACCCGTTCGGGGGAGAGGGAACATTCAGTACTTC; CDR3: CASSQPVRGRGNIQYF
V: TRBV13; D: TRBD1; J: TRBJ1-2; size: .; DNA: TGTGCCAGCAGCTGGCACCTCGGGACAGGGGGGGGTGGCTACACCTTC; CDR3: CASSWHLGTGGGGYTF
V: TRBV18; D: TRBD2; J: TRBJ2-7; size: few; DNA: TGTGCCAGCTCACCCGGGACTAGCGGGAGTTCGTACGAGCAGTACTTC; CDR3: CASSPGTSGSSYEQYF
V: TRBV4-1; D: TRBD2; J: TRBJ2-2; size: few; DNA: TGCGCCAGCGGGGAGGCGGGGGGGAACACCGGGGAGCTGTTTTTT; CDR3: CASGEAGGNTGELFF
V: TRBV16; D: .; J: TRBJ2-1; size: .; DNA: TGTGCCAGCAGCCAATCGATCGCGTCCTACAATGAGCAGTTCTTC; CDR3: CASSQSIASYNEQFF
V: TRBV7-9; D: TRBD1; J: TRBJ2-1; size: few; DNA: TGTGCCAGCAGCCCAGACAGGGGATCCTACAATGAGCAGTTCTTC; CDR3: CASSPDRGSYNEQFF
V: TRBV2; D: .; J: TRBJ2-7; size: .; DNA: TGTGCCAGCAGTGAACAGGGCAGCTCCTACGAGCAGTACTTC; CDR3: CASSEQGSSYEQYF
V: TRBV30; D: TRBD2; J: TRBJ2-7; size: once; DNA: TGTGCCTGGAGTCTGACTAGCCCGACCTACGAGCAGTACTTC; CDR3: CAWSLTSPTYEQYF
V: TRBV9; D: TRBD1; J: TRBJ2-5; size: .; DNA: TGTGCCAGCAGCCCCGACAGGGGCCACCAAGAGACCCAGTACTTC; CDR3: CASSPDRGHQETQYF
V: TRBV30; D: TRBD2; J: TRBJ2-1; size: .; DNA: TGTGCCTGGAGTATCCCGCGGGGGGGGCAGTTCTTC; CDR3: CAWSIPRGGQFF
V: TRBV5-1; D: .; J: TRBJ2-1; size: few; DNA: TGCGCCAGCAGCTTCGGCGCGGGATCCTACAATGAGCAGTTCTTC; CDR3: CASSFGAGSYNEQFF
V: TRBV5-4; D: TRBD1; J: TRBJ2-5; size: .; DNA: TGTGCCAGCAGCCCAACAGCCGGGACAGGTCCCCAAGAGACCCAGTACTTC; CDR3: CASSPTAGTGPQETQYF
V: TRBV19; D: TRBD1; J: TRBJ2-6; size: few; DNA: TGTGCCAGCGGACAGGGCAAGAGCTCTGGGGCCAACGTCCTGACTTTC; CDR3: CASGQGKSSGANVLTF
V: TRBV25-1; D: TRBD1; J: TRBJ1-2; size: few; DNA: TGTGCCAGCAGCGACAGGGGTTATGGCTACACCTTC; CDR3: CASSDRGYGYTF
V: TRBV25-1; D: .; J: TRBJ1-2; size: .; DNA: TGTGCCAGCAGCGAATGGGATCGGCCCTCCGGGAGGTATGGCTACACCTTC; CDR3: CASSEWDRPSGRYGYTF
V: TRBV19; D: .; J: TRBJ2-1; size: few; DNA: TGTGCCAGTAGTATAGAAGGGACACACCTGTTTGAGCAGTTCTTC; CDR3: CASSIEGTHLFEQFF
V: TRBV18; D: .; J: TRBJ1-5; size: few; DNA: TGTGCCAGCTCACTCCTAGGAGGGGCAAGCAATCAGCCCCAGCATTTT; CDR3: CASSLLGGASNQPQHF
V: TRBV14; D: .; J: TRBJ1-3; size: .; DNA: TGTGCCAGCAGCCCAGCGGTCAGTGGAAACACCATATATTTT; CDR3: CASSPAVSGNTIYF
V: TRBV30; D: TRBD2; J: TRBJ2-1; size: few; DNA: TGTGCCTGCCTCACTAGCGGTGAGCAGTTCTTC; CDR3: CACLTSGEQFF
V: TRBV5-1; D: .; J: TRBJ1-1; size: .; DNA: TGCGCCAGCAGCTTGAAAGAACTGGCTGAAGCTTTCTTT; CDR3: CASSLKELAEAFF
V: TRBV18; D: TRBD1; J: TRBJ2-5; size: .; DNA: TGTGCCAGCTCACCGACCACAGGGACAGTCATAGAGACCCAGTACTTC; CDR3: CASSPTTGTVIETQYF
V: TRBV7-3; D: TRBD2; J: TRBJ2-7; size: few; DNA: TGTGCGAGCAAGGTGCGGGAGGGCCCCTACGAGCAGTACTTC; CDR3: CASKVREGPYEQYF
V: TRBV2; D: TRBD1; J: TRBJ2-3; size: few; DNA: TGTGCCAGCAACAGGGACAGGAGGGCAGATACGCAGTATTTT; CDR3: CASNRDRRADTQYF
V: TRBV9; D: .; J: TRBJ2-6; size: .; DNA: TGTGCCAGCAGTCCCGGGGTCTCTGGGGCCAACGTCCTGACTTTC; CDR3: CASSPGVSGANVLTF
V: TRBV7-9; D: .; J: TRBJ2-1; size: .; DNA: TGTGCCAGCAGCTTAGGACTCTCCTCCTACAATGAGCAGTTCTTC; CDR3: CASSLGLSSYNEQFF
V: TRBV10-3; D: .; J: TRBJ2-3; size: .; DNA: TGTGCCATCAGTGAGTCGAAAGGAGGTCCAGATACGCAGTATTTT; CDR3: CAISESKGGPDTQYF
V: TRBV30; D: TRBD1; J: TRBJ2-4; size: few; DNA: TGTGCCTGGAGTGGGCGGACAGGGGGCATTCAGTACTTC; CDR3: CAWSGRTGGIQYF
V: TRBV7-2; D: TRBD1; J: TRBJ2-1; size: few; DNA: TGTGCCAGCAGTTCCCGGACAGGGGTGGGGAATGAGCAGTTCTTC; CDR3: CASSSRTGVGNEQFF
V: TRBV6-1; D: .; J: TRBJ2-7; size: .; DNA: TGTGCCAGCAGTCTCTACGAGCAGTACTTC; CDR3: CASSLYEQYF
V: TRBV5-1; D: TRBD2; J: TRBJ2-3; size: .; DNA: TGCGCCAGCAGCCCCGGGACTAGCGGATCTAGCACAGATACGCAGTATTTT; CDR3: CASSPGTSGSSTDTQYF
V: TRBV30; D: TRBD2; J: TRBJ2-1; size: few; DNA: TGTGCCTGGAGTGCCAGCGGGAGTGCTGAGCAGTTCTTC; CDR3: CAWSASGSAEQFF
V: TRBV11-2; D: .; J: TRBJ2-5; size: few; DNA: TGTGCCAGCAGCTTAGTCTCCCAGGGTCACTCCCAGTACTTC; CDR3: CASSLVSQGHSQYF
V: TRBV5-4; D: TRBD1; J: TRBJ2-1; size: .; DNA: TGTGCCAGCAGCTCTGAAGGGGGACAGGGCTCCTACAATGAGCAGTTCTTC; CDR3: CASSSEGGQGSYNEQFF
V: TRBV19; D: .; J: TRBJ2-6; size: .; DNA: TGTGCCAGTCGTCGGGGATCTGGGGCCAACGTCCTGACTTTC; CDR3: CASRRGSGANVLTF
V: TRBV9; D: .; J: TRBJ2-2; size: .; DNA: TGTGCCAGCACGGCAGGAGGTACCGGGGAGCTGTTTTTT; CDR3: CASTAGGTGELFF
V: TRBV7-8; D: TRBD2; J: TRBJ2-1; size: few; DNA: TGTGCCAGCAGCTTAGTAGCGGGCCGAAACAATGAGCAGTTCTTC; CDR3: CASSLVAGRNNEQFF